The next 16 T cell receptor beta chains were all read from a single sample in a study of human T cells and chemical hapten exposure. Time point meaning: patch test 1, 2 weeks after DPC sensitization. The treatment is: therapeutic diphenylcyclopropenone sensitization with weekly scalp DPC. TCRdb redid the calling of the RACE reads with MiXCR, one entry per CDR3 protein. The table shows around 300,000 distinct CDR3 sequences, with around 7% occurring only once. The sample consisted of whole blood, taken in connection with sensitization to the hapten diphenylcyclopropenone (DPC). The receptor set was obtained from a woman aged 18-35 years with alopecia areata. Some clones in this sample may be carry-over from other donors' samples.

This clonotype showed up many times. This rearrangement joins TRBV6-6 to TRBJ1-5, with TRBD1 matching 9 bases. V trimming: 6 bases; J trimming: 1 base; junction bases outside the gene matches: 4. The germline V gene encodes CDR1 MNHNY and CDR2 SVGAGI (reference sequence). This CDR3 spans 15 amino acids. CDR3 in DNA: TGTGCCAGCAGACCACAGGGGGCGAGCAATCAGCCCCAGCATTTT. This encodes CASRPQGASNQPQHF.

This clonotype was observed a few times. The chain links TRBV5-1 to TRBJ2-6; the match to TRBD1 covers 7 bases. J gave up 0 bases and V 4 bases, and 10 bases lay outside the gene matches. This CDR3 is 18 amino acids long. CDR1 SGHRS and CDR2 YFSETQ come from the germline V gene. CDR3 coding DNA: TGCGCCAGCAGCGCTCGGGACAGCCTCGGCTCTGGGGCCAACGTCCTGACTTTC. Translating gives CASSARDSLGSGANVLTF. Full variable domain (rest looked up from reference TRBV5-1 and TRBJ2-6): KAGVTQTPRYLIKTRGQQVTLSCSPISGHRSVSWYQQTPGQGLQFLFEYFSETQRNKGNFPGRFSGRQFSNSRSEMNVSTLELGDSALYLCASSARDSLGSGANVLTFGAGSRLTVL.

In its sample, this clonotype was seen many times. The chain employs TRBV10-3 and TRBJ2-2, with D possibly TRBD2 on 5 matching bases. In germline, CDR1 is ENHRY, CDR2 SYGVKD. V was clipped by 3 bases and J by 1 base, with 12 bases between them. CDR3 length: 16 residues. CDR3 sequence (DNA): TGTGCCATCAGTGACCCCGGAGGCAGGAACACCGGGGAGCTGTTTTTT. This gives the protein CAISDPGGRNTGELFF.

The CDR3 spells CASSFPGGSNQPQHF. Written as DNA, the CDR3 is TGTGCCAGCAGTTTCCCAGGGGGCAGCAATCAGCCCCAGCATTTT. This sequence joins TRBV6-2 or TRBV6-3 and TRBJ1-5, with 8 bases aligning to TRBD1. Germline V CDR1 and CDR2: MNHEY, SVGEGT. Losses at the gene ends were 4 bases for V and 1 base for J; bases not matched to a gene: 3. This CDR3 contains 15 residues.

The rearrangement links TRBV6-1 to TRBJ2-3; 8 nucleotides match TRBD2. CDR1 is MNHNS and CDR2 is SASEGT in the germline V gene. After removal of 3 bases from V and 3 bases from J, the junction contained 5 bases not matched to a gene. This CDR3 comprises 15 residues. In DNA form, the CDR3 reads TGTGCCAGCAGTGAGACTAGCGAGCCAACAGATACGCAGTATTTT. Protein: CASSETSEPTDTQYF.

This clonotype was detected a few times. The chain carries TRBV12-3 or TRBV12-4 and TRBJ1-4, with a possible D match to TRBD1 (6 bases). V shed 7 bases and J shed 4 bases, with 19 bases lying between them. The CDR3 covers 16 residues. CDR3 nucleotides: TGTGCCAGCACCAACAGGGTTAGAGACGGTAATGAAAAACTGTTTTTT. It specifies CASTNRVRDGNEKLFF.

This clonotype was observed a handful of times. The V and J genes are TRBV4-1 and TRBJ1-1; possible D gene TRBD1, 5 bases. Trimming took off 0 bases at V and 5 bases at J, with 16 bases between the two ends. The CDR3 is made up of 16 amino acids. The germline CDR1 and CDR2 sequences are MGHRA and YSYEKL. The CDR3 spells CASSQEYGGLGTEAFF. The CDR3 nucleotides read TGCGCCAGCAGCCAAGAATATGGGGGACTAGGGACTGAAGCTTTCTTT.

This chain uses TRBV20-1 with TRBJ2-7; tentative D call: TRBD1 (6 bases). CDR3 length: 15 residues. V was clipped by 0 bases and J by 3 bases, with 15 bases between them. Germline lookup yields CDR1 DFQATT and CDR2 SNEGSKA (reference sequence). The CDR3 loop reads CSARDPLTGSYEQYF. CDR3 DNA sequence: TGCAGTGCTAGAGATCCTCTAACAGGGAGCTACGAGCAGTACTTC.

This clonotype has at least ten counts. The chain recombines TRBV29-1 with TRBJ2-5; D is possibly TRBD1 or TRBD2 (5 bases each). With 2 bases removed from V and 7 bases from J, the gap between germline ends came to 11 bases. Germline loops: CDR1 SQVTM, CDR2 ANQGSEA. The CDR3 has 12 amino acids. The CDR3 nucleotides are TGCAGCGTTGAAACGGTTGGGGGGACCCAGTACTTC. This sequence encodes CSVETVGGTQYF. The variable domain in full, completed from reference TRBV29-1 and TRBJ2-5, reads SAVISQKPSRDICQRGTSLTIQCQVDSQVTMMFWYRQQPGQSLTLIATANQGSEATYESGFVIDKFPISRPNLTFSTLTVSNMSPEDSSIYLCSVETVGGTQYFGPGTRLLVL.

This clonotype appeared many times. The chain recombines TRBV11-2 with TRBJ2-2; D gene ambiguous. Trimming removed 7 bases from V and 0 bases from J, with 9 bases in between. CDR3 length: 14 residues. Germline lookup yields CDR1 SGHAT and CDR2 FQNNGV. CDR3 region: CASISLSNTGELFF. CDR3 sequence (DNA): TGTGCCAGCATTTCACTTTCGAACACCGGGGAGCTGTTTTTT.

This clonotype was picked up a small number of times. The gene calls are TRBV6-1 and TRBJ1-2; no clear D gene. The V end lost 3 bases, the J end lost 1 base, and 6 bases lay between the germline ends. The CDR3 totals 13 residues. Germline CDR1 is MNHNS and CDR2 is SASEGT. CDR3 coding DNA: TGTGCCAGCAGTGATGGGGTTAACTATGGCTACACCTTC. It codes for CASSDGVNYGYTF.

In its sample, this clonotype was seen many times. The chain recombines TRBV5-4 with TRBJ2-7, with 10 bases matching TRBD2. CDR3 size: 15 residues. The trim removed 5 bases at V and 6 bases at J, leaving 11 bases unmatched. The V gene's germline CDR1 is SGHNT and CDR2 YYREEE (reference sequence). CDR3 DNA: TGTGCCAGCAGTCCCAGGGCTAGCGGGGGCCCCGAGCAGTACTTC. It encodes CASSPRASGGPEQYF.

This clonotype was observed many times. The chain combines TRBV6-5 with TRBJ2-7; tentative D call: TRBD2 (7 bases). This CDR3 is 14 amino acids long. Germline loops: CDR1 MNHEY, CDR2 SVGAGI. Trimming left V 7 bases short and J 4 bases short, with 17 bases between. The CDR3 coding sequence is TGTGCCAGCACCGTCGGCGGGGGCTGGTACGAGCAGTACTTC. This translates into CASTVGGGWYEQYF.

V and J are TRBV4-3 and TRBJ2-1; 8 bases are a match to TRBD2. Germline V gene lookup returns CDR1 LGHNA and CDR2 YSLEER. Trimming took 0 bases from V and 8 from J; bases not matched to a gene: 15. The CDR3 is made up of 18 amino acids. CDR3 DNA sequence: TGCGCCAGCAGCCAAGATTTCTTCCGGGGGGGCCGCTCGGATGAGCAGTTCTTC. Its translation: CASSQDFFRGGRSDEQFF.

This clonotype was seen at least ten times. The V call is TRBV28, the J call TRBJ1-4; D gene uncertain. Trimming removed 7 bases at V and 0 bases at J, with 6 bases between. The length of the CDR3 is 13 residues. CDR1 and CDR2 from the germline V gene are MDHEN and SYDVKM. Here the CDR3 reads CASTATTNEKLFF. The DNA of the CDR3 is TGTGCCAGCACAGCTACAACTAATGAAAAACTGTTTTTT. Full variable domain (rest looked up from reference TRBV28 and TRBJ1-4): DVKVTQSSRYLVKRTGEKVFLECVQDMDHENMFWYRQDPGLGLRLIYFSYDVKMKEKGDIPEGYSVSREKKERFSLILESASTNQTSMYLCASTATTNEKLFFGSGTQLSVL.

To note about this clonotype: This sequence may be a read error, since a much larger clone differs from it by one base. The final CDR3 position lacks the conserved phenylalanine or tryptophan, pointing to a likely read error. This sequence joins TRBV25-1 and TRBJ1-5; D may be TRBD1 (5 bases). The CDR3 consists of 14 residues. The ends were cut back, 7 bases at V and 7 bases at J, with 17 bases in the middle. Germline V gives CDR1 MGHDK, CDR2 SYGVNS. The CDR3 sequence is CASMGPGEVQPQHI. CDR3 DNA: TGTGCCAGCATGGGACCTGGAGAGGTCCAGCCCCAGCATATT.